Below are 24 T cell receptor beta chains sequenced from a single sample in a study of regulatory T cells in long-lasting Graves disease. Regarding time point: newly diagnosed GD, antithyroid drugs for less than 3 months. Generation of the TCR library employed RNA extracted from PBMCs. According to the study, TCR beta libraries were built with iRepertoire HTBI primers and CDR3-region Arm-PCR. A single record per CDR3 protein comes from TCRdb applying MiXCR to the multiplex PCR reads. Among around 250,000 distinct CDR3 sequences, 20% were seen once, and the ten largest hold about 14%. Sequences were derived from peripheral blood mononuclear cells (PBMCs), sampled at new diagnosis, from a patient treated with antithyroid drugs. Source of these receptors: a female donor with Graves disease.

This clonotype was counted ten times or more. CDR3 in amino acids: CASSSGTSGSSTDTQYF. Written as DNA, the CDR3 is TGTGCCAGCAGTTCCGGGACTAGCGGGTCTAGCACAGATACGCAGTATTTT. J is TRBJ2-3 and V is TRBV6-5; 12 nucleotides match TRBD2. Germline trimming cut 4 bases from V and 0 bases from J; bases unmatched to any gene: 5. This CDR3 comprises 17 residues. The germline V gene has CDR1 MNHEY and CDR2 SVGAGI.

This clonotype was found many times. The rearrangement uses TRBV2 and TRBJ2-1, with D unclear. Germline loops: CDR1 SNHLY, CDR2 FYNNEI. This CDR3 is 15 amino acids long. Trimming left V 5 bases short and J 0 bases short, with 11 bases between. CDR3 loop: CASSRAPRSYNEQFF. The CDR3, as DNA: TGTGCCAGCAGTAGGGCCCCCCGCTCCTACAATGAGCAGTTCTTC.

This clonotype was seen at least ten times. The chain carries TRBV7-2 and TRBJ2-4, with D perhaps matching TRBD2 (5 bases). Between the trimmed V and J ends, which lost 5 bases and 6 bases, there was a span of 14 bases. The CDR3 loop spans 14 amino acids. Looked up from germline, CDR1 is SGHTA and CDR2 is FQGNSA. CDR3 nucleotides: TGTGCCAGCAGCCCGGGAAATACCCCAAACATTCAGTACTTC. As protein: CASSPGNTPNIQYF.

This clonotype was seen repeatedly, ten times or more. The chain employs TRBV7-2 and TRBJ2-7; perhaps TRBD2 as D (5 bases). This CDR3 region has 17 residues. Trimming stripped 1 base from V and 2 bases from J, with 18 bases between. The germline V gene encodes CDR1 SGHTA and CDR2 FQGNSA. In DNA, the CDR3 is TGTGCCAGCAGCTTAGGGGTTAGCGTACATGAACCCTACGAGCAGTACTTC. The encoded protein is CASSLGVSVHEPYEQYF.

The J gene is TRBJ1-5, the V gene TRBV6-2 or TRBV6-3, with D unresolved. This CDR3 contains 17 residues. Germline lookup yields CDR1 MNHEY and CDR2 SVGEGT. The V and J ends lost 0 bases and 2 bases respectively, with 14 bases between them. CDR3 nucleotide sequence: TGTGCCAGCAGTTACTCGATTCTAGGGCGAGGCAATCAGCCCCAGCATTTT. It codes for CASSYSILGRGNQPQHF.

V usage is TRBV9 and J usage is TRBJ1-6; D gene unclear. Trimming cost V 4 bases and J 9 bases, with 17 bases left between them. Per germline, CDR1 SGDLS and CDR2 YYNGEE. The CDR3 contains 15 residues. This chain's CDR3 is CASSSTGSGSSPLHF. The DNA of the CDR3 is TGTGCCAGCAGCAGTACGGGATCCGGGTCTTCACCCCTCCACTTT.

On this clonotype: This probably arose from a read error, given a far larger clone one base away. CDR3 DNA: TGTGCCAGCAGTGACGGTTATTGGGTAGCGGGAGGGTGGAATGAGCAGTACTTC. Protein: CASSDGYWVAGGWNEQYF. V usage is TRBV2 and J usage is TRBJ2-7; 11 bases match TRBD2. The V segment lost 3 bases and the J segment 7 bases; nucleotides outside the gene matches: 17. The length of the CDR3 is 18 residues. Germline CDR1 and CDR2: SNHLY and FYNNEI.

This clonotype was seen at least ten times. The rearrangement uses TRBV28 and TRBJ1-3; D possibly corresponds to TRBD1 (6 bases). The CDR3 totals 15 residues. Trimming pared 1 base from V and 5 bases from J, leaving 12 bases between. In germline, CDR1 is MDHEN, CDR2 SYDVKM. The DNA for the CDR3 is TGTGCCAGCAGTTTATTATGGGACACCCGAAACACCATATATTTT. It is translated as CASSLLWDTRNTIYF. Variable domain in full (rest from reference TRBV28 and TRBJ1-3): DVKVTQSSRYLVKRTGEKVFLECVQDMDHENMFWYRQDPGLGLRLIYFSYDVKMKEKGDIPEGYSVSREKKERFSLILESASTNQTSMYLCASSLLWDTRNTIYFGEGSWLTVV.

This clonotype has just a few counts. The rearrangement joins TRBV4-2 to TRBJ1-2; 7 nucleotides match TRBD1. Trimming removed 5 bases from V and 4 bases from J; junction bases left unmatched: 10. This CDR3 is 15 amino acids long. The germline V gene encodes CDR1 LGHNA and CDR2 YNFKEQ. CDR3 region: CASSAPDRVSYGYTF. In DNA form, the CDR3 reads TGTGCCAGCAGCGCTCCTGACAGGGTTTCCTATGGCTACACCTTC.

This clonotype has ten or more counts. The chain recombines TRBV7-2 with TRBJ2-1; 8 bases map to TRBD1. The CDR3 totals 15 residues. The ends lost 4 bases at V and 7 bases at J; junction bases unmatched: 9. Germline CDR1 and CDR2: SGHTA and FQGNSA. CDR3 DNA sequence: TGTGCCAGCAGCTCCACCTCCGGGACAGGTAATGAGCAGTTCTTC. It translates to CASSSTSGTGNEQFF.

With respect to this clonotype: A much larger clone differs by one base, so this may be a read error. The CDR3 loop is CASSRTASTEAFF. The CDR3, as DNA: TGCGCCAGCAGTCGGACAGCCTCCACTGAAGCTTTCTTT. The chain uses TRBV10-1 and TRBJ1-1, with D perhaps TRBD1 (6 bases). The CDR3 totals 13 residues. Germline loops: CDR1 WNHNN, CDR2 SYGVQD (reference sequence). V was trimmed by 5 bases and J by 4 bases, leaving 11 bases between them.

At least ten counts were recorded for this clonotype. The J gene is TRBJ2-3, the V gene TRBV7-2; TRBD2 agrees at 13 bases. The CDR3 is 14 amino acids. V was pared by 2 bases and J by 8 bases, with 1 base of the junction left unmatched. CDR1 SGHTA and CDR2 FQGNSA come from the germline V gene. This chain's CDR3 is CASSLTSGRVTQYF. The CDR3 nucleotides read TGTGCCAGCAGCTTAACTAGCGGGAGGGTTACGCAGTATTTT.

This clonotype occurred many times. CDR3 sequence: CASSQTGNTEAFF. For the CDR3, the DNA is TGTGCCAGCAGCCAAACAGGGAACACTGAAGCTTTCTTT. The J gene is TRBJ1-1, the V gene TRBV3-1; TRBD1 might be the D (5 bases). Germline values: CDR1 LGHDT, CDR2 YNNKEL (reference sequence). V lost 2 bases to trimming and J lost 1 base, with 5 bases between them. This CDR3 is 13 amino acids long.

This clonotype has at least ten counts. The gene calls are TRBV6-1 and TRBJ2-7; D possibly matches TRBD1 or TRBD2 (5 bases each). This CDR3 region has 14 residues. Trimming stripped 2 bases from V and 3 bases from J, with 11 bases between. From germline, CDR1 is MNHNS and CDR2 SASEGT. CDR3 in amino acids: CASSERGVDYEQYF. CDR3 DNA sequence: TGTGCCAGCAGTGAACGAGGGGTGGACTACGAGCAGTACTTC.

This clonotype was counted at least ten times. The chain recombines TRBV28 with TRBJ2-1, with D tentatively TRBD2 (6 bases). V shed 3 bases and J shed 4 bases, with 13 bases lying between them. The CDR3 length is 15 residues. Germline V gene data show CDR1 as MDHEN and CDR2 as SYDVKM. In DNA form, the CDR3 reads TGTGCCAGCAGTTTTCCGGGAGTCGGATACAATGAGCAGTTCTTC. Its protein is CASSFPGVGYNEQFF.

This clonotype was seen more than once but under ten times. This chain connects TRBV27 to TRBJ1-2; D is unclear. Trimming cost V 2 bases and J 8 bases, with 18 bases left between them. CDR3 length: 15 amino acids. Germline V CDR1 and CDR2: MNHEY, SMNVEV (reference sequence). CDR3 DNA sequence: TGTGCCAGCAGTTTAACCCCAGGCCTCATGGGGGGCTACACCTTC. The encoded protein is CASSLTPGLMGGYTF.

This clonotype was detected ten times or more. The V and J genes are TRBV7-2 and TRBJ2-7, with TRBD1 matching over 11 bases. Germline loops: CDR1 SGHTA, CDR2 FQGNSA. This CDR3 comprises 15 residues. The V and J ends lost 5 bases and 2 bases, in that order; junction bases with no gene match: 5. The CDR3 bases are TGTGCCAGCAGCCTAGGGACAGGGGGGACCTACGAGCAGTACTTC. This sequence encodes CASSLGTGGTYEQYF.

V is TRBV20-1 and J is TRBJ2-5; TRBD2 matches at 8 bases. Germline loops: CDR1 DFQATT, CDR2 SNEGSKA (reference sequence). V trimming: 4 bases; J trimming: 5 bases; junction bases outside the gene matches: 9. This CDR3 contains 14 residues. The CDR3: CSATRGGRGETQYF. The CDR3 nucleotides read TGCAGTGCTACCCGGGGGGGGCGAGGGGAGACCCAGTACTTC.

This rearrangement joins TRBV2 to TRBJ2-5; 9 positions agree with TRBD1. The CDR3 contains 15 residues. Losses at the gene ends were 6 bases for V and 5 bases for J; bases not matched to a gene: 10. The germline V gene encodes CDR1 SNHLY and CDR2 FYNNEI. CDR3 DNA: TGTGCCAGCAGAATGGGCACAGGGGGCGGGGAGACCCAGTACTTC. It is translated as CASRMGTGGGETQYF.

Remarks on this clonotype: A much larger clone differs by one base, so this may be a read error. The chain is built from TRBV5-1 and TRBJ2-5, with D perhaps TRBD2 (6 bases). Germline V lookup: CDR1 SGHRS, CDR2 YFSETQ. This CDR3 is 13 amino acids long. For the CDR3, the DNA is TGCACCAGCAGCGGAGGGGAGTTGGAGACCCAGTACTTC. It translates to CTSSGGELETQYF.

This clonotype was picked up many times. The rearrangement uses TRBV7-3 and TRBJ1-2; TRBD1 matches 11 bases. Germline CDR1 is SGHTA and CDR2 is FQGTGA. This CDR3 has 15 amino acids. J was trimmed by 1 base and V by 5 bases; bases with no gene match: 3. CDR3 residues: CASSPGTGGNYGYTF. DNA for the CDR3: TGTGCCAGCAGCCCCGGGACAGGGGGTAACTATGGCTACACCTTC.

This clonotype appeared many times. This chain uses TRBV7-2 with TRBJ1-2, with D unresolved. The V and J ends lost 3 bases and 4 bases respectively, with 9 bases between them. This CDR3 is built from 13 residues. Germline V gene sequence: CDR1 SGHTA, CDR2 FQGNSA. The CDR3 is CASSLGRSYGYTF. In DNA form, the CDR3 reads TGTGCCAGCAGCTTGGGGAGGTCCTATGGCTACACCTTC.

The table lists this clonotype with many counts. The gene calls are TRBV3-1 and TRBJ2-1; a possible D gene is TRBD1 (5 bases). CDR1 and CDR2 (germline): LGHDT, YNNKEL (reference sequence). The CDR3 is 14 residues long. Trimming left V 4 bases short and J 7 bases short, with 14 bases between. The CDR3 is CASSPPTVGNEQFF. The DNA of the CDR3 is TGTGCCAGCAGCCCCCCGACAGTTGGGAATGAGCAGTTCTTC.

At least ten counts were recorded for this clonotype. The gene calls are TRBV3-1 and TRBJ2-7; 9 bases agree with TRBD1. V trimming: 4 bases; J trimming: 5 bases; junction bases outside the gene matches: 6. The CDR3 spans 14 residues. Germline V CDR1 and CDR2: LGHDT, YNNKEL (reference sequence). The CDR3 DNA follows: TGTGCCAGCAGCCGCCGGACAGGGGCCCACGAGCAGTACTTC. It is translated as CASSRRTGAHEQYF.